This TCR beta chain is drawn from a study of neurological immune-mediated disorders. Study-level results: When the repertoires were grouped phylogenetically, those of 18 of the 34 multiple sclerosis patients came together in a single cluster of related CDR3 sequences, which points to a possible repertoire-level signature. The absence of shared CDR3 amino acid sequences among expanded clones across subjects suggests private repertoires in all groups.

The cDNA came from 5'RACE with 10-nucleotide random UMIs. Sequencing runs each yielded over 170 million TCR-beta sequences from 15-18 subjects. Each CDR3 protein is one row after TCRdb ran MiXCR on the 5' RACE reads. The sample has 80,000 to 100,000 distinct CDR3 sequences; under 4.5% are singletons. Germline-derived CDR1 and CDR2 are SGHRS and YFSETQ. V dropped 0 bases and J dropped 6 bases, with 8 bases sitting between them. This CDR3 spans 13 amino acids. This clonotype was observed at least ten times. The antigen is not known. The V call is TRBV5-1, the J call TRBJ2-3; D gene ambiguous. Input material: PBMCs. The sequence came from a woman in her 50s with multiple sclerosis. The CDR3 reads CASSLANQDTQYF. The CDR3, as DNA: TGCGCCAGCAGCTTGGCCAACCAGGATACGCAGTATTTT.